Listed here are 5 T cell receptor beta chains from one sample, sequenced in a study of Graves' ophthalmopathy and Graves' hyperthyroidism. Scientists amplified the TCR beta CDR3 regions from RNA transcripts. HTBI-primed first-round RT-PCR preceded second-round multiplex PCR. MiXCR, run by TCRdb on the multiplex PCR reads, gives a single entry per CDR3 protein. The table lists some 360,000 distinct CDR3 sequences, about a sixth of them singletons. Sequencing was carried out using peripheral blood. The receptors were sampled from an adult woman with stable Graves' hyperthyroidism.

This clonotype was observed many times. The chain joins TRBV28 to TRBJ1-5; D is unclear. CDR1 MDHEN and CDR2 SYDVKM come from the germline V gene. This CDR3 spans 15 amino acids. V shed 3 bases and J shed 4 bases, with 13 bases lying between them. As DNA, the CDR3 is TGTGCCAGCAGTTTTTCGGGGATGGATAATCAGCCCCAGCATTTT. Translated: CASSFSGMDNQPQHF.

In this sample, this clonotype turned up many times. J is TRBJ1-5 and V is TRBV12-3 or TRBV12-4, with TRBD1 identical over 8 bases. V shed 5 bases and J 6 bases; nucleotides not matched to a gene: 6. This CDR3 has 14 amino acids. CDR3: CASSQGAQGQPQHF. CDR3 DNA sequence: TGTGCCAGCAGTCAGGGGGCGCAGGGTCAGCCCCAGCATTTT.

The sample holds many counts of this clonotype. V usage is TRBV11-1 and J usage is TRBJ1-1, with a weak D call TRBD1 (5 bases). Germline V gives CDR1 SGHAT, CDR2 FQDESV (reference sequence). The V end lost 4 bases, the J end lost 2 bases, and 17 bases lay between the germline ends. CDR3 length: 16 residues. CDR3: CASSYGRAGPNTEAFF. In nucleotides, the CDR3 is TGTGCCAGCAGCTATGGTCGGGCGGGACCTAACACTGAAGCTTTCTTT.

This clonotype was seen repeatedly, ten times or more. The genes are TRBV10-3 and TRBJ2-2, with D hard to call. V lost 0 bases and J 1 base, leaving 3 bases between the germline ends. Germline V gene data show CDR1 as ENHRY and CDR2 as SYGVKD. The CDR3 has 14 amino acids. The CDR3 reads CAISESRNTGELFF. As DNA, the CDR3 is TGTGCCATCAGTGAGTCAAGGAACACCGGGGAGCTGTTTTTT.

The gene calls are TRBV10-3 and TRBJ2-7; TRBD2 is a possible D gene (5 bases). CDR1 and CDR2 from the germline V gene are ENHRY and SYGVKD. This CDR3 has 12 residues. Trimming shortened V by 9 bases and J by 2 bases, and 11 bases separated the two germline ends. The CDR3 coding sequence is TGTGCCATACCGACGGGAACCTACGAGCAGTACTTC. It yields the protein CAIPTGTYEQYF.